This paragraph reports one TCR beta chain. In the original processing: Estimation of nucleated cell counts relied on the amplification of reference gene primers. Profiled with immunoSEQ multiplex PCR; TCRdb holds only in-frame clones, not every one. From that table come the V and J calls and clone size; the DNA was used to work out D and trimming. The sample lists fewer than 250,000 clones, roughly 80% occurring once. The sample originates from a study of blood T cell repertoires in COVID-19. The germline V gene has CDR1 SNHLY and CDR2 FYNNEI. V lost 7 bases and J lost 4, with 14 bases in between. The length of the CDR3 is 14 residues.

This TCR was sampled from a woman aged 80 or over with COVID-19, enrolled during active disease. The chain couples TRBV2 to TRBJ2-1, with TRBD1 as a possible D gene (5 bases). Sequences were obtained from peripheral blood. Here the CDR3 reads CASKEPGIYNEQFF. Here the CDR3 DNA reads TGTGCCAGCAAAGAGCCAGGGATATACAATGAGCAGTTCTTC.